This T cell receptor (beta chain) was captured in a study of Ad26.COV2.S vaccination and SARS-CoV-2 variants. Across the whole study: Doses of Ad26.COV2.S were injected into muscle once or twice, 56 days apart.

The treatment: 15 to 20 received Ad26.COV2.S at low or high dose, single or two shots; roughly 5 received placebo; per-sample allocation not given. Vaccine and placebo recipients were sampled on day 63 after the first injection. The repertoire was sequenced with immunoSEQ multiplex PCR; TCRdb's copy has only in-frame clones and lacks some. The sample holds 500,000 or so clones, about 83% seen once. Germline CDR1 and CDR2: SGHRS and YFSETQ. The CDR3 loop spans 13 amino acids. V was clipped by 4 bases and J by 3 bases; unmatched bases: 4. Sequenced here: peripheral blood, sampled in a trial of Ad26.COV2.S vaccine versus placebo. The genes are TRBV5-1 and TRBJ2-7; the match to TRBD1 covers 7 bases. The clonotype comes from a person aged 18-60 years who received the Ad26.COV2.S COVID-19 vaccine or a placebo. The CDR3 protein is CASSPQGDYEQYF. The CDR3 DNA sequence: TGCGCCAGCAGCCCTCAGGGGGACTACGAGCAGTACTTC.